The T cell receptor beta chain described here comes from a study of T cell clusters in autoimmune cytopenias. The V gene's germline CDR1 is SGHNT and CDR2 YYREEE (reference sequence). The CDR3 consists of 16 residues. TRB was amplified by touch-down multiplex PCR, primer pools A and B combined. TCRdb reanalyzed the multiplex PCR reads, giving one entry per CDR3 protein sequence and no DNA. Its clone listing holds some 5,700 distinct CDR3 sequences. This clonotype is medium-sized by frequency. Roughly 38,000 genome equivalents of blood DNA were amplified for TRB. The same sample was also used in a study of T cell repertoires in aging, cancer and after chemotherapy. That paper notes: Compared with age-matched healthy donors, untreated hematological or solid cancer patients showed higher blood TCR clonality.

The sequence was obtained from a human donor in good health. The J gene is TRBJ2-3, the V gene TRBV5-4; TCRdb proposes TRBD2, but this gene call is untestable without DNA. Sequencing input: peripheral blood. Here the CDR3 reads CASSSSGRANTDTQYF.